This T cell receptor (beta chain) was obtained from a study of blood T cell repertoires in COVID-19. Study at large: Samples of COVID-19 (acute and convalescent) were obtained from the United States, Italy and Spain.

The table came from immunoSEQ multiplex PCR; TCRdb's copy has only in-frame clones and leaves some out. Of about 180,000 clones in the sample, 89% were seen once. Everyone who took part was roughly 18 to 89 years old, and they came from roughly 25 US areas. The CDR3 totals 15 residues. V was pared by 0 bases and J by 3 bases, with 12 bases between. The germline V gene has CDR1 SGDLS and CDR2 YYNGEE. The chain has TRBV9 and TRBJ1-1; D uncertain. The receptor was isolated from a middle-aged woman with acute COVID-19. Sequenced: PBMCs or T cells enriched from blood (not recorded which). The CDR3 DNA reads TGTGCCAGCAGCGTAGACCGTCCGGTGGACACTGAAGCTTTCTTT. Translated: CASSVDRPVDTEAFF.